The 18 T cell receptor beta chains below all came from one sample that was sequenced in a study of blood T cell repertoires in COVID-19. Method: immunoSEQ multiplex PCR; TCRdb's copy keeps in-frame clones and lacks some. The table has approximately 300,000 clones, around 85% seen once. Sequencing input: PBMCs or T cells enriched from blood (not recorded which). The receptors originated from a woman aged 25-40 years who had been exposed to COVID-19.

The gene calls are TRBV28 and TRBJ2-7; 9 positions match TRBD1. V trimming: 3 bases; J trimming: 7 bases; junction bases outside the gene matches: 7. CDR1 MDHEN and CDR2 SYDVKM come from the germline V gene. The CDR3 covers 14 residues. CDR3: CASSFWTGVNEQYF. As DNA, the CDR3 is TGTGCCAGCAGTTTCTGGACAGGGGTAAATGAGCAGTACTTC.

The chain has TRBV12-3 or TRBV12-4 and TRBJ1-1, with D tentatively TRBD1 (5 bases). V was trimmed by 6 bases and J by 5 bases, leaving 10 bases between them. This CDR3 has 12 amino acids. The DNA of the CDR3 is TGTGCCAGCAGCTCCCGGGGGACTGAAGCTTTCTTT. Residues: CASSSRGTEAFF.

The CDR3 sequence is CASRNGLAVYNEQFF. In nucleotides, the CDR3 is TGTGCCAGCAGAAACGGACTAGCGGTTTACAATGAGCAGTTCTTC. This sequence joins TRBV28 and TRBJ2-1; 10 bases are shared with TRBD2. The CDR3 runs 15 residues. Trimming removed 6 bases from V and 4 bases from J; junction bases left unmatched: 6. Germline V gene data show CDR1 as MDHEN and CDR2 as SYDVKM.

The CDR3 coding sequence is TGCAGCGTTGAAGGAGGGGGTTCAGGGTATGGCTACACCTTC. The encoded protein is CSVEGGGSGYGYTF. The chain is built from TRBV29-1 and TRBJ1-2, with a tentative D call TRBD1 (6 bases). The V end was cut by 1 base, the J end by 5 bases, with 14 bases between. The CDR3 is 14 residues long. The V gene's germline CDR1 is SQVTM and CDR2 ANQGSEA.

This chain uses TRBV11-2 with TRBJ1-2; a weak D match, TRBD1 (5 bases). V shed 1 base and J shed 11 bases, with 17 bases lying between them. The CDR3 has 14 residues. CDR1 SGHAT and CDR2 FQNNGV come from the germline V gene. CDR3 nucleotide sequence: TGTGCCAGCAGCTTAGGCGGGACGGTTTTCGGGTACACCTTC. This sequence encodes CASSLGGTVFGYTF.

The V gene is TRBV6-1, the J gene TRBJ1-2, with D unclear. The germline gives CDR1 MNHNS, CDR2 SASEGT. CDR3 size: 11 residues. Trimming removed 1 base from V and 7 bases from J, with 4 bases in between. The CDR3, as DNA: TGTGCCAGCAGTGAAGTAGCTGGCTACACCTTC. This gives the protein CASSEVAGYTF.

This chain connects TRBV5-6 to TRBJ2-7, with a weak D call TRBD2 (5 bases). This CDR3 contains 14 residues. Trimming took 3 bases from V and 7 from J, leaving 17 bases between them. Germline values: CDR1 SGHDT, CDR2 YYEEEE. The CDR3 DNA reads as TGTGCCAGCAGCTCCGGACTGGGTCAGGAGGAGCAGTACTTC. Encoded protein: CASSSGLGQEEQYF.

This CDR3 is CASSQVGQGGNQPQHF. The DNA for the CDR3 is TGTGCCAGCAGCCAAGTAGGACAGGGCGGCAATCAGCCCCAGCATTTT. The V gene is TRBV4-2, the J gene TRBJ1-5; 8 nucleotides align to TRBD1. Losses at the gene ends were 1 base for V and 2 bases for J; bases not matched to a gene: 4. The CDR3 loop spans 16 amino acids. Per the germline V gene, CDR1 is LGHNA and CDR2 is YNFKEQ.

J is TRBJ1-2 and V is TRBV28; maybe TRBD1 (6 bases). From germline, CDR1 is MDHEN and CDR2 SYDVKM. V was trimmed by 9 bases and J by 9 bases, leaving 17 bases between them. The length of the CDR3 is 12 residues. The CDR3 loop is CARLDRLGSYTF. CDR3 nucleotides: TGTGCCAGACTCGACAGGCTAGGGAGCTACACCTTC.

The chain employs TRBV19 and TRBJ2-2; 8 bases line up with TRBD2. The CDR3 sequence is 16 residues long. Trimming took 9 bases from V and 0 from J; bases not matched to a gene: 9. The germline CDR1 and CDR2 sequences are LNHDA and SQIVND (reference sequence). The CDR3 sequence: CASQRHSGANTGELFF. The CDR3 nucleotides read TGTGCCAGCCAGCGCCATAGCGGGGCGAACACCGGGGAGCTGTTTTTT. Full variable domain (missing parts from reference TRBV19 and TRBJ2-2): DGGITQSPKYLFRKEGQNVTLSCEQNLNHDAMYWYRQDPGQGLRLIYYSQIVNDFQKGDIAEGYSVSREKKESFPLTVTSAQKNPTAFYLCASQRHSGANTGELFFGEGSRLTVL.

V and J are TRBV28 and TRBJ2-7, with 10 positions matching TRBD2. The CDR3 has 16 residues. J lost 3 bases, V lost 6 bases, and 11 bases had no gene match. Germline V gene lookup returns CDR1 MDHEN and CDR2 SYDVKM. Here the CDR3 reads CASSRSSSGGLYEQYF. CDR3 bases: TGTGCCAGCAGCCGTTCATCTAGCGGGGGCCTCTACGAGCAGTACTTC.

This chain connects TRBV11-2 to TRBJ1-3; 7 bases map to TRBD1. In germline, CDR1 is SGHAT, CDR2 FQNNGV. CDR3 length equals 16 residues. With 1 base clipped from V and 0 bases from J, the junction kept 3 bases outside the gene matches. Here the CDR3 DNA reads TGTGCCAGCAGCTTAGGGGCAGGGGGCTCTGGAAACACCATATATTTT. Its translation: CASSLGAGGSGNTIYF.

The table lists this clone with a count of one. The chain is built from TRBV6-5 and TRBJ1-2, with 7 bases aligning to TRBD1. The CDR3 covers 14 residues. V was pared by 7 bases and J by 4 bases, with 9 bases of the junction left unmatched. Germline CDR1 is MNHEY and CDR2 is SVGAGI. The CDR3 bases are TGTGCCAGCACCCCTAGGACAGGAATCTATGGCTACACCTTC. This codes for CASTPRTGIYGYTF.

V and J are TRBV5-1 and TRBJ2-7; 8 bases fit TRBD1. Germline V gene data show CDR1 as SGHRS and CDR2 as YFSETQ. CDR3 size: 14 residues. The J segment lost 7 bases and the V segment lost 3 bases, leaving 9 bases of the junction unmatched. CDR3 coding DNA: TGCGCCAGCAGCTCTGGCAGGGGGCCGGTGGAGCAGTACTTC. It yields the protein CASSSGRGPVEQYF.

The chain uses TRBV6-1 and TRBJ1-2; tentatively, D is TRBD1 (6 bases). The CDR3 loop spans 14 amino acids. V lost 3 bases to trimming and J lost 8 bases, with 16 bases between them. Germline CDR1 MNHNS, CDR2 SASEGT. CDR3 sequence reads: CASSDGWEGDGYTF. As DNA, the CDR3 is TGTGCCAGCAGTGACGGCTGGGAGGGGGACGGCTACACCTTC.

The chain combines TRBV6-2 or TRBV6-3 with TRBJ2-5, with D perhaps TRBD1 (6 bases). The CDR3 runs to 16 residues. Per the germline V gene, CDR1 is MNHEY and CDR2 is SVGEGT. Between the trimmed V and J ends, which lost 3 bases and 0 bases, there was a span of 14 bases. CDR3 nucleotides: TGTGCCAGCAGTTATACGACAGGCTTGTACCAAGAGACCCAGTACTTC. Its translation is CASSYTTGLYQETQYF.

The J gene is TRBJ1-5, the V gene TRBV5-8; TRBD1 matches at 8 bases. CDR1 is SGHTS and CDR2 is YDEGEE in the germline V gene. CDR3 length: 15 amino acids. After removal of 5 bases from V and 2 bases from J, the junction contained 6 bases not matched to a gene. The CDR3 bases are TGTGCCAGCAGGCGGCCGGGACAGGGCAATCAGCCCCAGCATTTT. This translates into CASRRPGQGNQPQHF.

This chain links TRBV27 with TRBJ1-1, with D possibly TRBD1 on 5 matching bases. V was cut by 5 bases and J by 4 bases, with 14 bases left in between. Per germline, CDR1 MNHEY and CDR2 SMNVEV (reference sequence). The CDR3 consists of 14 residues. The CDR3 reads CASSRGEVSTEAFF. Here the CDR3 DNA reads TGTGCCAGCAGTCGGGGGGAAGTAAGCACTGAAGCTTTCTTT.